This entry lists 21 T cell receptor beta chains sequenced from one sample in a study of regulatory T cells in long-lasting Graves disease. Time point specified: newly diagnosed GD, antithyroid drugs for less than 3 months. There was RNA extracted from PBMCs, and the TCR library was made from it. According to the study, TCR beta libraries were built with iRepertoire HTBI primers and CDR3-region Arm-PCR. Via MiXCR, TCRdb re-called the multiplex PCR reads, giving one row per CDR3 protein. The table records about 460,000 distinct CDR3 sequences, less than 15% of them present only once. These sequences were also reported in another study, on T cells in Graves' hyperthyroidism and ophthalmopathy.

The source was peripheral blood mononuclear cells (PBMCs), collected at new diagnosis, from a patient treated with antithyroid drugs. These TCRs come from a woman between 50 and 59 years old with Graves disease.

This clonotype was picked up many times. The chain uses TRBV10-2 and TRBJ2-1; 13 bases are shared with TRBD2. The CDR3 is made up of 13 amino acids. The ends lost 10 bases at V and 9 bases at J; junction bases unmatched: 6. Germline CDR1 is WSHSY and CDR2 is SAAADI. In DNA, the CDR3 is TGCGCCACCACTAGCGGGAGGGTTCCTGAGCAGTTCTTC. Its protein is CATTSGRVPEQFF.

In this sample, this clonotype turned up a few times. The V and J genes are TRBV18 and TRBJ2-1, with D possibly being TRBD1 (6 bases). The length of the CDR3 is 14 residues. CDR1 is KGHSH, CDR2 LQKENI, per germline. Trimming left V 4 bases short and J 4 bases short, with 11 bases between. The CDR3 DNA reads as TGTGCCAGCTCACTAAGGACAGATTACAATGAGCAGTTCTTC. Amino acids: CASSLRTDYNEQFF.

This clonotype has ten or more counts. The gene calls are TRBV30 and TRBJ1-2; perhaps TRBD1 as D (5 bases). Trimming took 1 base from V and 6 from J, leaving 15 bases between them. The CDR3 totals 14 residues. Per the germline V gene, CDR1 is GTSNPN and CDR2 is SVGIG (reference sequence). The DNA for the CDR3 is TGTGCCTGGAGTGATTGGGGCAGTCCCCATGGCTACACCTTC. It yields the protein CAWSDWGSPHGYTF.

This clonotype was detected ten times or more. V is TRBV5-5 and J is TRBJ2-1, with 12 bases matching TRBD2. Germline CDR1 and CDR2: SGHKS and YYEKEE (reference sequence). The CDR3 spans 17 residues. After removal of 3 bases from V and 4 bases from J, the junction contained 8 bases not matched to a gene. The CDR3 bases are TGTGCCAGCAGCTCCCGGACTAGCGGGGTATATTACAATGAGCAGTTCTTC. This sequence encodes CASSSRTSGVYYNEQFF.

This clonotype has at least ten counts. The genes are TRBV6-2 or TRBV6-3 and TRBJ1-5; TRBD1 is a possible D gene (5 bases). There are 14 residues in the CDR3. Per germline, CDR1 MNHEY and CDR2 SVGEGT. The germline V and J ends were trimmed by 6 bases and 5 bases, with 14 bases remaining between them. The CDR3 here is CASSTGQGDQPQHF. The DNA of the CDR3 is TGTGCCAGCAGCACAGGCCAGGGAGATCAGCCCCAGCATTTT.

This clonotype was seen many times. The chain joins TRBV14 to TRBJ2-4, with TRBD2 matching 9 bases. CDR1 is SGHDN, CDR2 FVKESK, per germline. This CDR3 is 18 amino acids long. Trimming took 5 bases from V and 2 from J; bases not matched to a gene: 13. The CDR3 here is CASSSQIAGVGTKNIQYF. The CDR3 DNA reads TGTGCCAGCAGCTCACAGATAGCGGGAGTGGGAACCAAAAACATTCAGTACTTC.

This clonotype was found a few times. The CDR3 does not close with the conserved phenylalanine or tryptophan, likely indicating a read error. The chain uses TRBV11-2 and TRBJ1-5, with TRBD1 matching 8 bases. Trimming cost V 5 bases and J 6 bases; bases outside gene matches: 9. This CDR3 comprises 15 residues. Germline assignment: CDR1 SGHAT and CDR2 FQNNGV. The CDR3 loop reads CASSPKGQGSQPQHL. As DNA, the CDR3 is TGTGCCAGCAGCCCAAAAGGACAGGGTAGTCAGCCCCAGCATCTT.

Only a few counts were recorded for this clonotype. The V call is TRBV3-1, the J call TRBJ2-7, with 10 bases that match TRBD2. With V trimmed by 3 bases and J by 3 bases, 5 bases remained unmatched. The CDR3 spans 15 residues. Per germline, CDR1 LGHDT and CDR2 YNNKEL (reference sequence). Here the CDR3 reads CASSHSGTSVYEQYF. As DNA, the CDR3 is TGTGCCAGCAGCCACTCCGGGACTAGCGTCTACGAGCAGTACTTC.

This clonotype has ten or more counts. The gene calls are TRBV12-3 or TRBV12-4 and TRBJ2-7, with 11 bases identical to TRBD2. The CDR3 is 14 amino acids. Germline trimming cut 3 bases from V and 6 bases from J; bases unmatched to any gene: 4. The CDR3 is CASSFGLAGAEQYF. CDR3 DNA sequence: TGTGCCAGCAGTTTTGGACTAGCGGGCGCCGAGCAGTACTTC.

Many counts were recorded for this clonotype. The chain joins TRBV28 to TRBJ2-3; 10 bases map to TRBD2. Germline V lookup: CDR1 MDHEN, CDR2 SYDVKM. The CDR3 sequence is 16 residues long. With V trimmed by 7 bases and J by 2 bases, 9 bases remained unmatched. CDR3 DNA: TGTGCCAGCACCTCACCTGGGACTAGCGTCACAGATACGCAGTATTTT. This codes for CASTSPGTSVTDTQYF.

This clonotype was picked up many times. The CDR3 spells CASSFFGRGRLNSPLHF. CDR3 nucleotide sequence: TGTGCCAGCAGTTTCTTCGGTCGAGGCCGGCTTAATTCACCCCTCCACTTT. V and J are TRBV12-3 or TRBV12-4 and TRBJ1-6; D remains ambiguous. Trimming removed 3 bases at V and 6 bases at J, with 18 bases between. The CDR3 contains 17 residues.

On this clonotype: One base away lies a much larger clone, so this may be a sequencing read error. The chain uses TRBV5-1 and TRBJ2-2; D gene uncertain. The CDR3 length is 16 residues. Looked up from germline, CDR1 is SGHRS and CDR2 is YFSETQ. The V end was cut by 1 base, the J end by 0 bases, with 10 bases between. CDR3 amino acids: CASSLSPASNTGELFF. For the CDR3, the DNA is TGCGCCAGCAGCTTGAGTCCAGCCTCGAACACCGGGGAGCTGTTTTTT.

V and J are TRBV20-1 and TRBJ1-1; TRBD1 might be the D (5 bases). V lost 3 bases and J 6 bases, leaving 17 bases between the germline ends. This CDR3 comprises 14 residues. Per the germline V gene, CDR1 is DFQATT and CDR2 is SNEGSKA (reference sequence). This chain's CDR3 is CSARGGVRVAEAFF. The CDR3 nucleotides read TGCAGTGCTAGGGGGGGAGTCAGAGTCGCTGAAGCTTTCTTT.

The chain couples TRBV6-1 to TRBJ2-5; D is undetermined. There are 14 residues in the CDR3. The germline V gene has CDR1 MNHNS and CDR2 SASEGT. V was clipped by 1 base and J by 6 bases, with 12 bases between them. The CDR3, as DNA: TGTGCCAGCAGTGAAGTTTTAGGGTCAAAGACCCAGTACTTC. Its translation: CASSEVLGSKTQYF.

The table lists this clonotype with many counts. The DNA for the CDR3 is TGTGCCAGCAGCGTAGGGGACAGGGTCGTGAACACTGAAGCTTTCTTT. It translates to CASSVGDRVVNTEAFF. The rearrangement joins TRBV9 to TRBJ1-1, with TRBD1 matching 9 bases. Trimming at V came to 0 bases and at J to 0 bases, leaving 3 bases not matched to a gene. There are 16 residues in the CDR3. Germline lookup yields CDR1 SGDLS and CDR2 YYNGEE. Drawing the rest from reference TRBV9 and TRBJ1-1, the complete variable domain is DSGVTQTPKHLITATGQRVTLRCSPRSGDLSVYWYQQSLDQGLQFLIQYYNGEERAKGNILERFSAQQFPDLHSELNLSSLELGDSALYFCASSVGDRVVNTEAFFGQGTRLTVV.

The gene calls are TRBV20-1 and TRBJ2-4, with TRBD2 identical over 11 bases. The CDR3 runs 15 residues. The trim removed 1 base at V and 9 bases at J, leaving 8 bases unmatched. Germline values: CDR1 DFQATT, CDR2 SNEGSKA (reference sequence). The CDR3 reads CSARGTSGPLGIQYF. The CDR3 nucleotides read TGCAGTGCTAGAGGGACTAGCGGGCCGTTGGGCATTCAGTACTTC.

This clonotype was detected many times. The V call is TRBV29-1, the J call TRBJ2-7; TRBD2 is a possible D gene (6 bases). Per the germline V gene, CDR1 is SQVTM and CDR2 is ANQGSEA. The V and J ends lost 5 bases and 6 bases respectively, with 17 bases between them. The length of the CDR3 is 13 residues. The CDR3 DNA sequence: TGCAGCGTTCTCCGGGAGCATCTCTCCGAGCAGTACTTC. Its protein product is CSVLREHLSEQYF.

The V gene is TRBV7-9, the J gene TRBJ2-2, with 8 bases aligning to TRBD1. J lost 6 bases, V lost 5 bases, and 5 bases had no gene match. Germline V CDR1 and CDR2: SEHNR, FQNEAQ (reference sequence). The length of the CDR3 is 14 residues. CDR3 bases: TGTGCCAGCAGCAAAACAGGGGGATCCGGGGAGCTGTTTTTT. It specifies CASSKTGGSGELFF. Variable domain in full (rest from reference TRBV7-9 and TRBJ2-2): DTGVSQNPRHKITKRGQNVTFRCDPISEHNRLYWYRQTLGQGPEFLTYFQNEAQLEKSRLLSDRFSAERPKGSFSTLEIQRTEQGDSAMYLCASSKTGGSGELFFGEGSRLTVL.

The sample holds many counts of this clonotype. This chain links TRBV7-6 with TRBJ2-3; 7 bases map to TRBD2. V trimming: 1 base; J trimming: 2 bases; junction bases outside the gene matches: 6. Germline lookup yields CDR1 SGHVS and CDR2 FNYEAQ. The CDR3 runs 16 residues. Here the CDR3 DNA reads TGTGCCAGCAGCTTAGGTGCGACTAGCAACACAGATACGCAGTATTTT. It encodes CASSLGATSNTDTQYF.

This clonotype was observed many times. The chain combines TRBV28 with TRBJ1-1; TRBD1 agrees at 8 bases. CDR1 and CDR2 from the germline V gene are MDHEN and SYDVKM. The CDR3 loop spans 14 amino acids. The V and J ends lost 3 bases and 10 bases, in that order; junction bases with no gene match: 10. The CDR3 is CASSFQGSGGRAFF. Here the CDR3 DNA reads TGTGCCAGCAGTTTTCAGGGGTCAGGGGGCCGAGCTTTCTTT.

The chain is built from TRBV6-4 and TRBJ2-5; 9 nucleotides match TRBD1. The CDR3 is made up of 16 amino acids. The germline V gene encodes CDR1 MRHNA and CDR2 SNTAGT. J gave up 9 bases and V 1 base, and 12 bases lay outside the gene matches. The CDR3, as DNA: TGTGCCAGCAGTGACTGGGACAGGGCCCCGTTGTTTTCCCAGTACTTC. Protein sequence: CASSDWDRAPLFSQYF.